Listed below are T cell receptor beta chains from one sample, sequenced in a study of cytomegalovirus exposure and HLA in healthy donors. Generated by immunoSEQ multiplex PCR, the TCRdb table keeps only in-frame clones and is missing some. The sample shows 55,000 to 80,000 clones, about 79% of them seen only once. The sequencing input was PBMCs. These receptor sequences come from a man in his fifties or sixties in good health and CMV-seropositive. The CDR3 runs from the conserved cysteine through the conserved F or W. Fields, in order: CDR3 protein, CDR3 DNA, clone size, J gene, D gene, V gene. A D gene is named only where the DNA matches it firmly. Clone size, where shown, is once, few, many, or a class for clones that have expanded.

CASSLWTSPDTQYF TGTGCCAGCAGTTTATGGACTAGCCCAGATACGCAGTATTTT . TRBJ2-3 TRBD2 TRBV27
CASSPSLNYGYTF TGTGCCAGCAGTCCGAGCCTTAACTATGGCTACACCTTC . TRBJ1-2 . TRBV6-5
CASSSLLTDYGYTF TGCGCCAGCAGCTCCCTGTTAACTGACTATGGCTACACCTTC . TRBJ1-2 . TRBV5-1
CASSPKGLAGAFNEQYF TGTGCCAGCAGCCCAAAGGGACTAGCGGGAGCCTTCAACGAGCAGTACTTC . TRBJ2-7 TRBD2 TRBV11-2
CASSSNGDGSGYTF TGTGCCAGCAGTTCGAACGGGGACGGGAGTGGCTACACCTTC . TRBJ1-2 . TRBV6-6
CASGASGRNHPRISYEQYF TGTGCCAGTGGGGCTAGCGGGAGGAATCATCCTCGAATCTCCTACGAGCAGTACTTC once TRBJ2-7 TRBD2 TRBV6-9
CASSGQGTGINQPQHF TGTGCCAGCAGTGGCCAGGGGACAGGTATTAATCAGCCCCAGCATTTT . TRBJ1-5 TRBD1 TRBV6-1
CSVQPWASGVQETQYF TGCAGCGTTCAGCCTTGGGCTAGCGGGGTCCAAGAGACCCAGTACTTC . TRBJ2-5 TRBD2 TRBV29-1
CASSLGQGTYEQYF TGTGCCAGCAGCTTAGGACAGGGGACCTACGAGCAGTACTTC few TRBJ2-7 TRBD1 TRBV7-9
CASSLRGNQPQHF TGTGCCAGCAGCCTCAGGGGCAATCAGCCCCAGCATTTT . TRBJ1-5 . TRBV6-5
CASSPYTSGGYTDTQYF TGTGCCAGCTCACCTTATACTAGCGGGGGTTACACAGATACGCAGTATTTT . TRBJ2-3 TRBD2 TRBV18
CASSKRGGREVYPGELFF TGTGCCAGCAGCAAGAGAGGGGGCAGGGAGGTGTACCCCGGGGAGCTGTTTTTT . TRBJ2-2 . TRBV21-1
CASSLTSGYNEQFF TGTGCCAGCAGCCTGACTAGCGGCTACAATGAGCAGTTCTTC . TRBJ2-1 TRBD2 TRBV11-2
CASSQAGSVSYEQYF TGCGCCAGCAGCCAAGCAGGTAGTGTCTCCTACGAGCAGTACTTC . TRBJ2-7 . TRBV4-1
CASSPTGSHEQYF TGTGCCAGCTCACCAACGGGGTCCCACGAGCAGTACTTC . TRBJ2-7 . TRBV28
CASSLAQQGIGSPLHF TGTGCTAGCAGCTTAGCCCAACAGGGAATAGGGTCACCCCTCCACTTT . TRBJ1-6 . TRBV7-7
CASSPSTGGYEQYF TGTGCCAGCAGCCCGTCGACAGGGGGCTACGAGCAGTACTTC . TRBJ2-7 TRBD1 TRBV11-2
CSVRERTPSSSGANVLTF TGCAGCGTTAGGGAACGGACACCCTCCAGCTCTGGGGCCAACGTCCTGACTTTC . TRBJ2-6 . TRBV29-1
CASRGTGGWNTEAFF TGTGCCAGCAGGGGGACAGGGGGCTGGAACACTGAAGCTTTCTTT . TRBJ1-1 TRBD1 TRBV6-5
CASSQDRAYNSPLHF TGTGCCAGCAGCCAGGACAGGGCCTATAATTCACCCCTCCACTTT . TRBJ1-6 TRBD1 TRBV7-6
CASSPGLAGGLETQYF TGTGCCAGCAGTCCGGGACTAGCGGGGGGTTTGGAGACCCAGTACTTC . TRBJ2-5 TRBD2 TRBV27
CASSLGGYGNQPQHF TGTGCCAGCAGCCTCGGGGGATACGGCAATCAGCCCCAGCATTTT . TRBJ1-5 . TRBV5-5